A single sample is the source of the 30 T cell receptor beta chains below, sequenced in a study of blood T cell repertoires in COVID-19. Profiled with immunoSEQ multiplex PCR; TCRdb holds only in-frame clones, not every one. In the table there are fewer than 200,000 clones, roughly 80% of which are singletons. Sequences were obtained from PBMCs or T cells enriched from blood (not recorded which). The receptors shown here come from a woman between 45 and 65 years old who had recovered from COVID-19.

This chain uses TRBV5-4 with TRBJ2-7, with TRBD1 matching over 9 bases. The junction had 11 bases not matched to a gene; V was cut back by 4 bases and J by 3 bases. The CDR3 is 16 amino acids. The V gene's germline CDR1 is SGHNT and CDR2 YYREEE (reference sequence). CDR3 bases: TGTGCCAGCAGCCCTCCACCCTGGACAGGGGACTACGAGCAGTACGTC. Amino acid sequence: CASSPPPWTGDYEQYV.

The V gene is TRBV7-2, the J gene TRBJ1-2; 7 positions agree with TRBD1. CDR1 SGHTA and CDR2 FQGNSA come from the germline V gene. V lost 1 base and J lost 6; bases outside the gene matches: 8. The CDR3 length is 15 residues. The CDR3 loop is CASSLEVTGWDGYTF. The CDR3 DNA reads TGTGCCAGCAGCTTAGAGGTGACAGGGTGGGATGGCTACACCTTC. The variable domain in full, completed from reference TRBV7-2 and TRBJ1-2, reads GAGVSQSPSNKVTEKGKDVELRCDPISGHTALYWYRQSLGQGLEFLIYFQGNSAPDKSGLPSDRFSAERTGGSVSTLTIQRTQQEDSAVYLCASSLEVTGWDGYTFGSGTRLTVV.

The rearrangement uses TRBV18 and TRBJ1-2, with D hard to call. The CDR3 extends over 14 amino acids. Trimming shortened V by 2 bases and J by 4 bases, and 11 bases separated the two germline ends. Germline V gene data show CDR1 as KGHSH and CDR2 as LQKENI. This chain's CDR3 is CASSPATGAYGYTF. The CDR3 nucleotides read TGTGCCAGCTCACCAGCGACTGGAGCCTATGGCTACACCTTC.

This rearrangement joins TRBV7-9 to TRBJ1-1, with TRBD1 as a possible D gene (5 bases). The germline V and J ends were trimmed by 0 bases and 4 bases, with 9 bases remaining between them. Germline CDR1 and CDR2: SEHNR and FQNEAQ (reference sequence). The CDR3 has 14 amino acids. The CDR3 is CASSLAGPGTEAFF. The CDR3 coding sequence is TGTGCCAGCAGCTTAGCGGGGCCGGGCACTGAAGCTTTCTTT.

Only a few counts were recorded for this clone. This sequence joins TRBV2 and TRBJ1-2, with a tentative D call TRBD1 (6 bases). The CDR3 covers 13 residues. The V and J ends lost 9 bases and 7 bases respectively, with 18 bases between them. Per the germline V gene, CDR1 is SNHLY and CDR2 is FYNNEI. As DNA, the CDR3 is TGTGCCAGGGGATCGACAGGATTTAGTGGCTACACCTTC. This translates into CARGSTGFSGYTF.

The V and J genes are TRBV7-3 and TRBJ1-6; 8 nucleotides agree with TRBD1. Germline CDR1 SGHTA, CDR2 FQGTGA. V lost 4 bases to trimming and J lost 8 bases; unmatched junction nucleotides: 7. CDR3 length: 15 amino acids. The CDR3 is CASSSGQGGDSPLHF. Written as DNA, the CDR3 is TGTGCCAGCAGCTCTGGACAGGGAGGGGATTCACCCCTCCACTTT.

This chain links TRBV5-6 with TRBJ2-3, with D tentatively TRBD1 (6 bases). The CDR3 extends over 14 amino acids. V lost 4 bases and J lost 5, with 14 bases in between. The germline V gene encodes CDR1 SGHDT and CDR2 YYEEEE. CDR3: CASSPGQYLDTQYF. CDR3 bases: TGTGCCAGCAGCCCTGGACAGTACTTAGATACGCAGTATTTT.

The chain carries TRBV7-2 and TRBJ2-1; 10 bases line up with TRBD1. With 2 bases clipped from V and 1 base from J, the junction kept 5 bases outside the gene matches. The CDR3 has 17 amino acids. Looked up from germline, CDR1 is SGHTA and CDR2 is FQGNSA. The CDR3 bases are TGTGCCAGCAGCTTAAGGTGGGACAGGGGTTCCTACAATGAGCAGTTCTTC. It translates to CASSLRWDRGSYNEQFF.

This sequence joins TRBV9 and TRBJ2-1, with TRBD2 identical over 7 bases. The CDR3 loop spans 15 amino acids. Germline V CDR1 and CDR2: SGDLS, YYNGEE. With V trimmed by 2 bases and J by 4 bases, 6 bases remained unmatched. CDR3 nucleotide sequence: TGTGCCAGCAGCGTCCGGGACTACCCTTACAATGAGCAGTTCTTC. Translation: CASSVRDYPYNEQFF.

The chain is built from TRBV12-3 or TRBV12-4 and TRBJ1-2; 9 bases are shared with TRBD1. The CDR3 runs 13 residues. With 5 bases clipped from V and 8 bases from J, the junction kept 6 bases outside the gene matches. The CDR3 region is CASSQGQGRGYTF. CDR3 bases: TGTGCCAGCAGTCAGGGACAGGGACGCGGCTACACCTTC.

About this clone: Other DNA sequences from this sample encode an identical CDR3 as well. The chain carries TRBV7-9 and TRBJ1-5, with D perhaps TRBD1 (6 bases). V was cut by 3 bases and J by 5 bases, with 8 bases left in between. The CDR3 extends over 13 amino acids. Germline CDR1 reads SEHNR; CDR2 reads FQNEAQ (reference sequence). DNA of the CDR3: TGTGCCAGCAGCTTGACAGGCGATCAGCCCCAGCATTTT. Its protein product is CASSLTGDQPQHF.

The rearrangement links TRBV27 to TRBJ2-1; 7 nucleotides align to TRBD2. The CDR3 runs to 17 residues. CDR1 and CDR2 from the germline V gene are MNHEY and SMNVEV (reference sequence). V trimming: 4 bases; J trimming: 0 bases; junction bases outside the gene matches: 9. The CDR3 is CASSYSGITSSYNEQFF. CDR3 nucleotide sequence: TGTGCCAGCAGTTACAGCGGGATAACTAGCTCCTACAATGAGCAGTTCTTC.

This chain joins TRBV4-3 and TRBJ1-2; 9 bases agree with TRBD1. The CDR3 extends over 14 amino acids. V was pared by 1 base and J by 5 bases, with 2 bases of the junction left unmatched. Germline-derived CDR1 and CDR2 are LGHNA and YSLEER. The CDR3 DNA sequence: TGCGCCAGCAGCCAAGCCGGGACAGGGTATGGCTACACCTTC. Its protein product is CASSQAGTGYGYTF.

This chain uses TRBV7-9 with TRBJ1-1; TRBD1 matches 8 bases. There are 14 residues in the CDR3. CDR1 and CDR2 (germline): SEHNR, FQNEAQ (reference sequence). The ends lost 2 bases at V and 3 bases at J; junction bases unmatched: 2. The CDR3 here is CASSLQGAYTEAFF. The CDR3 nucleotides are TGTGCCAGCAGCTTACAGGGGGCGTACACTGAAGCTTTCTTT.

The CDR3 DNA follows: TGTGCCAGCTCACTTGGACAGACCGAAGCTTTCTTT. Translating gives CASSLGQTEAFF. The chain is built from TRBV18 and TRBJ1-1; D might be TRBD1 (6 bases). The CDR3 loop spans 12 amino acids. Germline values: CDR1 KGHSH, CDR2 LQKENI. The V end was cut by 4 bases, the J end by 8 bases, with 11 bases between.

The J gene is TRBJ2-3, the V gene TRBV27, with D tentatively TRBD2 (6 bases). The V gene lost 5 bases and the J gene lost 0 bases, with 18 bases spanning the gap. There are 17 residues in the CDR3. Per germline, CDR1 MNHEY and CDR2 SMNVEV (reference sequence). CDR3 amino acids: CASSLPRRAGSTDTQYF. CDR3 bases: TGTGCCAGCAGTCTGCCACGCCGGGCGGGGAGCACAGATACGCAGTATTTT.

This clone showed up just once. The chain uses TRBV10-3 and TRBJ2-7; D perhaps matches TRBD1 (6 bases). V lost 0 bases to trimming and J lost 1 base, with 13 bases between them. CDR1 and CDR2 from the germline V gene are ENHRY and SYGVKD. The CDR3 extends over 16 amino acids. The CDR3 loop is CAISESGRGRSYEQYV. Here the CDR3 DNA reads TGTGCCATCAGTGAGTCAGGCAGGGGTAGATCCTACGAGCAGTACGTC.

Only a few counts were recorded for this clone. The chain is built from TRBV7-3 and TRBJ2-1; TRBD1 agrees at 7 bases. Germline values: CDR1 SGHTA, CDR2 FQGTGA. The CDR3 is made up of 14 amino acids. Germline trimming cut 4 bases from V and 7 bases from J; bases unmatched to any gene: 7. The DNA of the CDR3 is TGTGCCAGCAGCTCGGACAGGTCGGGGAATGAGCAGTTCTTC. It yields the protein CASSSDRSGNEQFF.

The chain has TRBV21-1 and TRBJ1-5; the table calls TRBD1, which could not be checked here. TRBV21-1 is described as a pseudogene. The CDR3 is 11 residues long. The CDR3 nucleotides read TGTGCCAGCAGCAAAGGCAGCAGGGGGCATTTT. Translated, it gives CASSKGSRGHF.

The J gene is TRBJ1-1, the V gene TRBV11-2, with TRBD1 as a possible D gene (5 bases). Per germline, CDR1 SGHAT and CDR2 FQNNGV. V dropped 3 bases and J dropped 1 base, with 9 bases sitting between them. The CDR3 covers 14 residues. The CDR3 reads CASSFVGGNTEAFF. CDR3 nucleotides: TGTGCCAGCAGCTTTGTGGGGGGGAACACTGAAGCTTTCTTT.

V gene TRBV24-1 combines with J gene TRBJ2-1, with TRBD2 identical over 8 bases. J lost 6 bases, V lost 2 bases, and 5 bases had no gene match. This CDR3 spans 15 amino acids. The germline gives CDR1 KGHDR, CDR2 SFDVKD. CDR3 nucleotide sequence: TGTGCCACCAGTGATTCGCGGGGGGTGTCCAATGAGCAGTTCTTC. Its protein product is CATSDSRGVSNEQFF.

This clone was observed a single time. V and J are TRBV5-5 and TRBJ1-5, with 7 bases that match TRBD1. Germline values: CDR1 SGHKS, CDR2 YYEKEE (reference sequence). The CDR3 has 15 amino acids. The V and J ends lost 3 bases and 0 bases, in that order; junction bases with no gene match: 3. Here the CDR3 reads CASSSTGYSNQPQHF. The CDR3 bases are TGTGCCAGCAGCTCGACAGGGTATAGCAATCAGCCCCAGCATTTT.

The chain joins TRBV6-1 to TRBJ2-1; TRBD2 is a possible D gene (6 bases). Germline V gene sequence: CDR1 MNHNS, CDR2 SASEGT. The length of the CDR3 is 12 residues. V was trimmed by 6 bases and J by 9 bases, leaving 12 bases between them. The CDR3 reads CASSSVGGEQFF. CDR3 bases: TGTGCCAGCAGCTCAGTGGGGGGTGAGCAGTTCTTC.

This chain joins TRBV5-8 and TRBJ1-5; the D gene is possibly TRBD1 (6 bases). Germline V CDR1 and CDR2: SGHTS, YDEGEE. This CDR3 is built from 14 residues. V was trimmed by 6 bases and J by 7 bases, leaving 17 bases between them. The DNA for the CDR3 is TGTGCCAGCAAGGATACAGGGTGGGAACAGCCCCAGCATTTT. It specifies CASKDTGWEQPQHF.

The V and J genes are TRBV7-9 and TRBJ1-2; D perhaps matches TRBD1 (5 bases). The CDR3 has 15 residues. V lost 1 base to trimming and J lost 4 bases, with 13 bases between them. Germline V CDR1 and CDR2: SEHNR, FQNEAQ (reference sequence). The CDR3 region has the DNA TGTGCCAGCAGCTTAGGGAGACAGAACGTCTATGGCTACACCTTC. Its protein is CASSLGRQNVYGYTF. Combining the CDR3 with reference TRBV7-9 and TRBJ1-2 gives the whole variable domain DTGVSQNPRHKITKRGQNVTFRCDPISEHNRLYWYRQTLGQGPEFLTYFQNEAQLEKSRLLSDRFSAERPKGSFSTLEIQRTEQGDSAMYLCASSLGRQNVYGYTFGSGTRLTVV.

This clone has only a few counts. The chain employs TRBV30 and TRBJ2-2; D gene unclear. V was clipped by 7 bases and J by 7 bases, with 13 bases between them. The CDR3 loop spans 12 amino acids. Germline V CDR1 and CDR2: GTSNPN, SVGIG (reference sequence). The CDR3 DNA reads TGTGCCTTCCCACCTAGGAGCGGGGAGCTGTTTTTT. Its protein product is CAFPPRSGELFF.

The rearrangement uses TRBV5-6 and TRBJ2-1, with 10 nucleotides matching TRBD2. CDR1 and CDR2 (germline): SGHDT, YYEEEE. The CDR3 covers 15 residues. Unmatched junction bases numbered 10, after V lost 4 bases and J lost 9 bases. This CDR3 reads CASSPQGAGGVEQFF. Written as DNA, the CDR3 is TGTGCCAGCAGCCCCCAGGGAGCGGGAGGGGTTGAGCAGTTCTTC.

The chain has TRBV21-1 and TRBJ2-7; the table calls TRBD2, which could not be checked here. TRBV21-1 is a recognized pseudogene. This CDR3 comprises 14 residues. The DNA of the CDR3 is TGTGCCAGCAGCAAGGCTAGCCCGATATTGGAGCAGTACGTC. It codes for CASSKASPILEQYV.

The chain couples TRBV30 to TRBJ2-1; 7 nucleotides line up with TRBD2. V lost 3 bases to trimming and J lost 1 base; unmatched junction nucleotides: 6. Germline lookup yields CDR1 GTSNPN and CDR2 SVGIG (reference sequence). The length of the CDR3 is 15 residues. CDR3 sequence reads: CAWSVGGISYNEQFF. The CDR3 DNA is TGTGCCTGGAGCGTGGGGGGGATTTCCTACAATGAGCAGTTCTTC.

The chain couples TRBV28 to TRBJ1-1; TRBD1 might be the D (6 bases). The CDR3 sequence is 15 residues long. Germline lookup yields CDR1 MDHEN and CDR2 SYDVKM. V was trimmed by 6 bases and J by 1 base, leaving 15 bases between them. CDR3 DNA: TGTGCCAGCAGACCCGCCGACAGGTGGAACACTGAAGCTTTCTTT. Protein sequence: CASRPADRWNTEAFF.